These 20 T cell receptor beta chains were sequenced from one sample in a study of CD8 T cells in Susac syndrome. RNA, at about 0.45 to 1 ug, was reverse transcribed with random hexamers. TCRdb ran MiXCR on the immunoSEQ multiplex PCR reads and lists one entry per CDR3 protein. The sample gives approximately 200,000 distinct CDR3 sequences, 85% to 95% of which show up once; around 0.076% is in the top ten. Sequenced: CD4+ T cells from PBMCs. Receptors originate from a human donor with multiple sclerosis.

The V gene is TRBV20-1, the J gene TRBJ1-3, with D tentatively TRBD1 (5 bases). This CDR3 has 16 residues. Germline CDR1 DFQATT, CDR2 SNEGSKA (reference sequence). The ends were cut back, 0 bases at V and 4 bases at J, with 16 bases in the middle. The CDR3 sequence is CSARDPGTPGGNTIYF. The CDR3 nucleotides are TGCAGTGCTAGAGATCCCGGGACTCCAGGAGGAAACACCATATATTTT.

The rearrangement links TRBV11-2 to TRBJ2-6; weak D call: TRBD1 (5 bases). From germline, CDR1 is SGHAT and CDR2 FQNNGV. This CDR3 is 15 amino acids long. Trimming removed 6 bases from V and 0 bases from J, with 9 bases in between. The CDR3 sequence is CASSQTVSGANVLTF. The CDR3 region has the DNA TGTGCCAGCAGTCAGACAGTCTCTGGGGCCAACGTCCTGACTTTC.

V is TRBV25-1 and J is TRBJ2-7, with D unclear. Trimming left V 3 bases short and J 2 bases short, with 11 bases between. Germline-derived CDR1 and CDR2 are MGHDK and SYGVNS. This CDR3 region has 14 residues. The CDR3 sequence: CASSDIHPAYEQYF. The DNA of the CDR3 is TGTGCCAGCAGTGATATACACCCGGCCTACGAGCAGTACTTC.

This chain links TRBV12-3 or TRBV12-4 with TRBJ2-1; D call uncertain. The CDR3 runs 15 residues. The germline V and J ends were trimmed by 1 base and 2 bases, with 9 bases remaining between them. As DNA, the CDR3 is TGTGCCAGCAGTTTAGGACCGGTTACCTACAATGAGCAGTTCTTC. This encodes CASSLGPVTYNEQFF.

J is TRBJ2-5 and V is TRBV7-2, with 10 positions matching TRBD2. The CDR3 contains 15 residues. Germline V gene lookup returns CDR1 SGHTA and CDR2 FQGNSA. Losses at the gene ends were 6 bases for V and 5 bases for J; bases not matched to a gene: 9. Written as DNA, the CDR3 is TGTGCCAGCAGTCCCCCTCTAGCGGGGGACGAGACCCAGTACTTC. It yields the protein CASSPPLAGDETQYF. The full variable domain, with the rest looked up from reference TRBV7-2 and TRBJ2-5, is GAGVSQSPSNKVTEKGKDVELRCDPISGHTALYWYRQSLGQGLEFLIYFQGNSAPDKSGLPSDRFSAERTGGSVSTLTIQRTQQEDSAVYLCASSPPLAGDETQYFGPGTRLLVL.

The chain is built from TRBV7-2 and TRBJ2-1; D is tentatively TRBD1 or TRBD2 (6 bases each). The germline gives CDR1 SGHTA, CDR2 FQGNSA. V lost 1 base to trimming and J lost 10 bases, with 17 bases between them. The CDR3 sequence is 15 residues long. The chain's CDR3 is CASSLELAGGGEQFF. CDR3 DNA: TGTGCCAGCAGCTTAGAATTGGCCGGGGGCGGAGAGCAGTTCTTC.

The chain has TRBV12-3 or TRBV12-4 and TRBJ2-5; 9 bases map to TRBD2. Germline trimming cut 6 bases from V and 5 bases from J; bases unmatched to any gene: 10. This CDR3 contains 15 residues. CDR3 nucleotides: TGTGCCAGCAGCGCAGCGGGGGGTGTTAGCGAGACCCAGTACTTC. As protein: CASSAAGGVSETQYF.

This clonotype was found once. J is TRBJ1-2 and V is TRBV25-1, with 12 bases aligning to TRBD1. The CDR3 is 13 amino acids. V lost 5 bases and J lost 8; bases outside the gene matches: 3. CDR1 MGHDK and CDR2 SYGVNS come from the germline V gene. DNA of the CDR3: TGTGCCAGCAGTCCCGGGACAGGGGGCGGCTACACCTTC. Its translation: CASSPGTGGGYTF.

This clonotype has just one count. This chain connects TRBV19 to TRBJ2-2; 7 nucleotides agree with TRBD1. The germline V gene has CDR1 LNHDA and CDR2 SQIVND (reference sequence). This CDR3 comprises 15 residues. V gave up 5 bases and J gave up 4 bases; unmatched junction bases: 7. CDR3 sequence reads: CASSLRQGGTGELFF. CDR3 DNA: TGTGCCAGTAGTCTACGACAGGGCGGCACCGGGGAGCTGTTTTTT.

The genes are TRBV7-2 and TRBJ1-5; D unresolved. Germline V CDR1 and CDR2: SGHTA, FQGNSA. This CDR3 spans 13 amino acids. Deletions cut 5 bases from V and 3 bases from J, with 8 bases between. Written as DNA, the CDR3 is TGTGCCAGCAGCCCCCACACCAATCAGCCCCAGCATTTT. Translation gives CASSPHTNQPQHF. The whole variable domain, remainder taken from reference TRBV7-2 and TRBJ1-5, is GAGVSQSPSNKVTEKGKDVELRCDPISGHTALYWYRQSLGQGLEFLIYFQGNSAPDKSGLPSDRFSAERTGGSVSTLTIQRTQQEDSAVYLCASSPHTNQPQHFGDGTRLSIL.

This clonotype came up once. This chain links TRBV3-1 with TRBJ2-5; either TRBD1 or TRBD2 may supply D (5 bases each). The CDR3 has 13 residues. V dropped 4 bases and J dropped 5 bases, with 11 bases sitting between them. Germline-derived CDR1 and CDR2 are LGHDT and YNNKEL (reference sequence). Here the CDR3 reads CASSRRGTETQYF. The CDR3 region has the DNA TGTGCCAGCAGCCGCCGGGGCACCGAGACCCAGTACTTC.

The CDR3 spells CSVSGRMNTEAFF. CDR3 DNA sequence: TGCAGCGTTTCTGGTCGGATGAACACTGAAGCTTTCTTT. This chain uses TRBV29-1 with TRBJ1-1; D not certain. Germline CDR1 is SQVTM and CDR2 is ANQGSEA. The CDR3 spans 13 residues. Trimming removed 5 bases at V and 0 bases at J, with 10 bases between.

In this sample, this clonotype turned up once. This chain links TRBV3-1 with TRBJ1-5; no clear D gene. V was shortened by 1 base and J by 2 bases, with 9 bases between the two germline ends. This CDR3 region has 15 residues. Germline V gene lookup returns CDR1 LGHDT and CDR2 YNNKEL (reference sequence). CDR3: CASSQGVVRNQPQHF. The CDR3 nucleotides read TGTGCCAGCAGCCAAGGGGTTGTTCGCAATCAGCCCCAGCATTTT.

The chain has TRBV27 and TRBJ1-6; maybe TRBD1 (5 bases). V lost 6 bases and J 2 bases, leaving 11 bases between the germline ends. Germline V CDR1 and CDR2: MNHEY, SMNVEV (reference sequence). This CDR3 comprises 15 residues. The CDR3 DNA reads as TGTGCCAGCAGAGGGCGGGACCCCTATAATTCACCCCTCCACTTT. Translation gives CASRGRDPYNSPLHF.

A single count supports this clonotype. The chain couples TRBV3-1 to TRBJ1-2; TRBD1 is a possible D gene (6 bases). V was shortened by 4 bases and J by 9 bases, with 18 bases between the two germline ends. Germline V gene lookup returns CDR1 LGHDT and CDR2 YNNKEL (reference sequence). The CDR3 length is 14 residues. CDR3 DNA sequence: TGTGCCAGCAGCCCTCGGACAGACCTATCAAGCTACACCTTC. Amino acid sequence: CASSPRTDLSSYTF.

This chain connects TRBV12-3 or TRBV12-4 to TRBJ2-7; D possibly corresponds to TRBD1 (6 bases). Trimming cost V 5 bases and J 3 bases, with 17 bases left between them. The CDR3 consists of 15 residues. The DNA of the CDR3 is TGTGCCAGCAGTCGCGAGGGGGTAAATTTCTACGAGCAGTACTTC. Its translation: CASSREGVNFYEQYF.

This sequence joins TRBV5-1 and TRBJ2-5, with D perhaps given as TRBD1 or TRBD2 (6 bases each). This CDR3 contains 14 residues. The germline gives CDR1 SGHRS, CDR2 YFSETQ. Trimming took 4 bases from V and 4 from J, leaving 14 bases between them. The CDR3 reads CASSLEGRGETQYF. The CDR3, as DNA: TGCGCCAGCAGCCTGGAGGGCAGGGGAGAGACCCAGTACTTC.

The CDR3 DNA is TGTGCCAGCAGCTCATCGCCGGGAAACACTGAAGCTTTCTTT. It specifies CASSSSPGNTEAFF. The chain carries TRBV7-3 and TRBJ1-1; D is uncertain. CDR1 and CDR2 from the germline V gene are SGHTA and FQGTGA. The CDR3 has 14 residues. V lost 4 bases and J lost 2, with 11 bases in between. Filled out from reference TRBV7-3 and TRBJ1-1, the complete variable domain reads GAGVSQTPSNKVTEKGKYVELRCDPISGHTALYWYRQSLGQGPEFLIYFQGTGAADDSGLPNDRFFAVRPEGSVSTLKIQRTERGDSAVYLCASSSSPGNTEAFFGQGTRLTVV.

The genes are TRBV29-1 and TRBJ1-1; 7 nucleotides match TRBD1. The CDR3 sequence is 11 residues long. Germline assignment: CDR1 SQVTM and CDR2 ANQGSEA. J was trimmed by 4 bases and V by 8 bases; bases with no gene match: 4. CDR3 protein: CSINRGTEAFF. CDR3 nucleotides: TGCAGCATCAACAGGGGCACTGAAGCTTTCTTT.

CDR3 nucleotide sequence: TGTGCCAGTAGTGAGACACCAGATACGCAGTATTTT. Its translation: CASSETPDTQYF. This rearrangement joins TRBV19 to TRBJ2-3; no definite D call. From germline, CDR1 is LNHDA and CDR2 SQIVND (reference sequence). Trimming removed 5 bases from V and 4 bases from J, with 7 bases in between. The CDR3 totals 12 residues.